This T cell receptor beta chain was documented in a study of blood T cells in healthy people across ages. Points from the study as a whole: Unsorted PBMC material precluded a definitive naive versus antigen-experienced comparison. With age, beta diversity per million T cells declined roughly linearly, significantly by 40.

There were healthy Caucasian individuals from Russia, aged roughly 6 to 90, serving as donors. CDR3 length: 15 amino acids. The junction had 7 bases not matched to a gene; V was cut back by 4 bases and J by 2 bases. The V gene's germline CDR1 is SQVTM and CDR2 ANQGSEA. Points on this clonotype: Its antigen remains unknown.

Next came a second PCR, run for about 7 to 12 cycles, which used a sample-barcoded 5' primer along with a J-beta primer mix. TCRdb redid the calling of the 5' RACE reads with MiXCR, one entry per CDR3 protein. The repertoire holds 550,000 to 700,000 distinct CDR3 sequences, with 25% to 30% as singletons. The chain joins TRBV29-1 to TRBJ2-3; 9 bases match TRBD2. This TCR was recovered from a woman between 70 and 85 years old in good health. The sequenced sample was blood. This chain's CDR3 is CSVGGGERSTDTQYF. The CDR3 region has the DNA TGCAGCGTTGGCGGGGGGGAAAGATCCACAGATACGCAGTATTTT.